Each of the 25 T cell receptor beta chains below was sequenced from the same sample in a study of a mutant IDH1 vaccine in newly diagnosed glioma. Sample time point: week 11, during vaccination. The content of each vaccine dose was 300 ug of mutant IDH1 20-mer peptide, and topical imiquimod accompanied it. Data came from immunoSEQ multiplex PCR; TCRdb stores just in-frame clones and leaves some out. The sample lists 95,000 to 120,000 clones, about nine tenths occurring once. These receptors' targets are unknown. Here the sequenced sample was PBMCs, taken from a glioma patient whose treatment included an IDH1 peptide vaccine. These receptors were collected from a woman in her forties or fifties with glioma.

The genes are TRBV11-2 and TRBJ2-1; TRBD2 aligns across 9 bases. The CDR3 runs 13 residues. The V segment lost 5 bases and the J segment 9 bases; nucleotides outside the gene matches: 5. The V gene's germline CDR1 is SGHAT and CDR2 FQNNGV. CDR3 coding DNA: TGTGCCAGCAGCCTTAGCGGGAGCACTGAGCAGTTCTTC. Translation gives CASSLSGSTEQFF.

The chain employs TRBV19 and TRBJ1-5; TRBD1 might be the D (5 bases). There are 14 residues in the CDR3. The germline V gene has CDR1 LNHDA and CDR2 SQIVND (reference sequence). V was cut by 4 bases and J by 6 bases, with 13 bases left in between. Written as DNA, the CDR3 is TGTGCCAGTAGTACCTCAGGGAGACGTCAGCCCCAGCATTTT. Amino acids: CASSTSGRRQPQHF.

The rearrangement joins TRBV28 to TRBJ1-6, with D possibly being TRBD1 (6 bases). This CDR3 is 14 amino acids long. From germline, CDR1 is MDHEN and CDR2 SYDVKM. Deletions cut 2 bases from V and 9 bases from J, with 11 bases between. CDR3 region: CASSLSRGFSPLHF. CDR3 bases: TGTGCCAGCAGTTTAAGCAGGGGTTTTTCACCCCTCCACTTT. The full variable domain, completed using reference TRBV28 and TRBJ1-6, is DVKVTQSSRYLVKRTGEKVFLECVQDMDHENMFWYRQDPGLGLRLIYFSYDVKMKEKGDIPEGYSVSREKKERFSLILESASTNQTSMYLCASSLSRGFSPLHFGNGTRLTVT.

This chain connects TRBV7-2 to TRBJ1-5; D is ambiguous. In germline, CDR1 is SGHTA, CDR2 FQGNSA. CDR3 length: 13 amino acids. The germline V and J ends were trimmed by 5 bases and 0 bases, with 5 bases remaining between them. CDR3 region: CASSPYSNQPQHF. DNA for the CDR3: TGTGCCAGCAGCCCATATAGCAATCAGCCCCAGCATTTT.

The chain joins TRBV27 to TRBJ1-3; unclear D gene. Trimming took 2 bases from V and 0 from J, leaving 2 bases between them. Germline V gene sequence: CDR1 MNHEY, CDR2 SMNVEV (reference sequence). The CDR3 loop spans 13 amino acids. In nucleotides, the CDR3 is TGTGCCAGCAGTTTAAGCTCTGGAAACACCATATATTTT. It codes for CASSLSSGNTIYF.

This clone was observed once. The V and J genes are TRBV9 and TRBJ1-1, with D perhaps TRBD1 (5 bases). Germline values: CDR1 SGDLS, CDR2 YYNGEE. The CDR3 sequence is 15 residues long. The V end was cut by 4 bases, the J end by 7 bases, with 20 bases between. The CDR3: CASSSDRPRVGEAFF. CDR3 DNA: TGTGCCAGCAGCTCCGACAGACCCAGAGTAGGTGAAGCTTTCTTT.

This clone occurred a few times. V is TRBV4-1 and J is TRBJ2-4; 8 nucleotides line up with TRBD2. The CDR3 has 17 residues. The V and J ends lost 3 bases and 0 bases, in that order; junction bases with no gene match: 7. CDR1 and CDR2 (germline): MGHRA, YSYEKL. CDR3 bases: TGCGCCAGCAGCCATCCTACTAGCGGTCTAGCCAAAAACATTCAGTACTTC. This sequence encodes CASSHPTSGLAKNIQYF.

J is TRBJ2-5 and V is TRBV10-1; 9 nucleotides agree with TRBD2. V was clipped by 0 bases and J by 3 bases; unmatched bases: 5. Germline loops: CDR1 WNHNN, CDR2 SYGVQD (reference sequence). The CDR3 sequence is 16 residues long. CDR3: CASSESRGRGEETQYF. The CDR3 bases are TGCGCCAGCAGTGAGTCGCGCGGGAGGGGGGAAGAGACCCAGTACTTC.

This chain links TRBV11-2 with TRBJ1-4, with D maybe TRBD1 (6 bases). The CDR3 sequence is 15 residues long. Germline V gene lookup returns CDR1 SGHAT and CDR2 FQNNGV. Trimming stripped 2 bases from V and 6 bases from J, with 13 bases between. CDR3: CASSLTWDTYEKLFF. The DNA for the CDR3 is TGTGCCAGCAGCTTAACCTGGGACACTTATGAAAAACTGTTTTTT.

V is TRBV19 and J is TRBJ2-7; D possibly uses TRBD1 or TRBD2 (5 bases each). This CDR3 is built from 15 residues. Germline CDR1 reads LNHDA; CDR2 reads SQIVND (reference sequence). Between the trimmed V and J ends, which lost 5 bases and 0 bases, there was a span of 14 bases. CDR3 loop: CASSPGQGSSYEQYF. DNA of the CDR3: TGTGCCAGTAGTCCCGGACAAGGGAGCTCCTACGAGCAGTACTTC.

The chain couples TRBV27 to TRBJ1-2; D gene ambiguous. V was cut by 3 bases and J by 4 bases, with 12 bases left in between. This CDR3 comprises 14 residues. Per germline, CDR1 MNHEY and CDR2 SMNVEV (reference sequence). The CDR3 bases are TGTGCCAGCAGTTTTCGACGGGATGGCTATGGCTACACCTTC. Amino acids: CASSFRRDGYGYTF.

The chain employs TRBV13 and TRBJ2-7; maybe TRBD1 (6 bases). V lost 5 bases and J 2 bases, leaving 16 bases between the germline ends. The length of the CDR3 is 15 residues. Germline V gene sequence: CDR1 PRHDT, CDR2 FYEKMQ (reference sequence). The CDR3 spells CASSPGAGWAYEQYF. CDR3 coding DNA: TGTGCCAGCAGCCCAGGGGCGGGCTGGGCCTACGAGCAGTACTTC.

The CDR3 nucleotides read TGTGCCAGCAGTGTTAGTACAGGGGGCATCGACGAGCAGTACTTC. This codes for CASSVSTGGIDEQYF. This chain uses TRBV28 with TRBJ2-7; 9 nucleotides align to TRBD1. The V segment lost 5 bases and the J segment 5 bases; nucleotides outside the gene matches: 10. The CDR3 is 15 residues long. The germline CDR1 and CDR2 sequences are MDHEN and SYDVKM.

The chain uses TRBV5-1 and TRBJ2-3; TRBD1 matches at 9 bases. CDR3 size: 16 residues. Germline loops: CDR1 SGHRS, CDR2 YFSETQ. Trimming cost V 0 bases and J 4 bases; bases outside gene matches: 6. CDR3 sequence: CASSLGQGVRSDTQYF. The CDR3 region has the DNA TGCGCCAGCAGCTTGGGACAGGGGGTAAGATCAGATACGCAGTATTTT. Using reference TRBV5-1 and TRBJ2-3 for the parts outside the CDR3, the full variable domain is KAGVTQTPRYLIKTRGQQVTLSCSPISGHRSVSWYQQTPGQGLQFLFEYFSETQRNKGNFPGRFSGRQFSNSRSEMNVSTLELGDSALYLCASSLGQGVRSDTQYFGPGTRLTVL.

The rearrangement links TRBV14 to TRBJ2-7; D remains unclear. V was trimmed by 1 base and J by 3 bases, leaving 7 bases between them. This CDR3 is built from 13 residues. Germline values: CDR1 SGHDN, CDR2 FVKESK. DNA for the CDR3: TGTGCCAGCAGCCAAGTACAGAGCTACGAGCAGTACTTC. Its translation: CASSQVQSYEQYF.

The chain uses TRBV10-1 and TRBJ2-3; TRBD2 agrees at 10 bases. This CDR3 has 16 residues. Germline CDR1 reads WNHNN; CDR2 reads SYGVQD (reference sequence). The ends lost 0 bases at V and 5 bases at J; junction bases unmatched: 5. CDR3 residues: CASSESPAGGGDTQYF. In DNA, the CDR3 is TGCGCCAGCAGTGAGTCGCCAGCGGGAGGGGGAGATACGCAGTATTTT.

The V and J genes are TRBV9 and TRBJ2-1; possibly TRBD2 for D (5 bases). This CDR3 comprises 18 residues. Trimming left V 0 bases short and J 2 bases short, with 18 bases between. Germline V gives CDR1 SGDLS, CDR2 YYNGEE. The DNA of the CDR3 is TGTGCCAGCAGCGTAGTGGAGGAGGATTGGGGAACCTACAATGAGCAGTTCTTC. This sequence encodes CASSVVEEDWGTYNEQFF. Looking up the rest from reference TRBV9 and TRBJ2-1 gives the full variable domain: DSGVTQTPKHLITATGQRVTLRCSPRSGDLSVYWYQQSLDQGLQFLIQYYNGEERAKGNILERFSAQQFPDLHSELNLSSLELGDSALYFCASSVVEEDWGTYNEQFFGPGTRLTVL.

V and J are TRBV7-9 and TRBJ2-7, with 9 nucleotides matching TRBD1. The CDR3 consists of 13 residues. From germline, CDR1 is SEHNR and CDR2 FQNEAQ (reference sequence). The V gene end was trimmed by 6 bases and the J gene end by 5 bases; junction bases not matched to a gene: 5. The CDR3 DNA sequence: TGTGCCAGCAGGGGGACAGGGTTGAACGAGCAGTACTTC. It translates to CASRGTGLNEQYF.

The chain combines TRBV2 with TRBJ2-5; D gene ambiguous. Germline-derived CDR1 and CDR2 are SNHLY and FYNNEI. The length of the CDR3 is 12 residues. Trimming removed 11 bases from V and 3 bases from J, with 13 bases in between. CDR3 coding DNA: TGTGCCTCAAGAAGCGCCGAAGAGACCCAGTACTTC. Translated: CASRSAEETQYF. The whole variable domain, remainder taken from reference TRBV2 and TRBJ2-5, is EPEVTQTPSHQVTQMGQEVILRCVPISNHLYFYWYRQILGQKVEFLVSFYNNEISEKSEIFDDQFSVERPDGSNFTLKIRSTKLEDSAMYFCASRSAEETQYFGPGTRLLVL.

The rearrangement uses TRBV5-4 and TRBJ2-5, with 9 bases lining up with TRBD1. CDR1 and CDR2 (germline): SGHNT, YYREEE (reference sequence). The CDR3 has 18 amino acids. The ends lost 4 bases at V and 0 bases at J; junction bases unmatched: 13. The CDR3 sequence: CASSQTGTGLRYQETQYF. CDR3 coding DNA: TGTGCCAGCAGCCAAACCGGGACAGGGCTGAGGTACCAAGAGACCCAGTACTTC.

This sequence joins TRBV18 and TRBJ1-5; 7 nucleotides match TRBD1. Trimming took 4 bases from V and 5 from J; bases not matched to a gene: 8. The CDR3 totals 15 residues. Looked up from germline, CDR1 is KGHSH and CDR2 is LQKENI. In DNA, the CDR3 is TGTGCCAGCTCACTTACCGGGGACAGTTATCAGCCCCAGCATTTT. It specifies CASSLTGDSYQPQHF.

This sequence joins TRBV28 and TRBJ2-7, with 16 bases lining up with TRBD2. Germline-derived CDR1 and CDR2 are MDHEN and SYDVKM. J gave up 3 bases and V 6 bases, and 5 bases lay outside the gene matches. CDR3 length: 16 residues. The CDR3 loop is CASSGTSGRANYEQYF. In nucleotides, the CDR3 is TGTGCCAGCAGCGGGACTAGCGGGAGGGCCAACTACGAGCAGTACTTC.

In regard to this clone: The junction departs from the called germline gene at one end, perhaps through a read error. This rearrangement joins TRBV7-7 to TRBJ2-5; 7 bases match TRBD1. Germline assignment: CDR1 SSHAT and CDR2 FNYEAQ (reference sequence). The CDR3 has 13 amino acids. Here the CDR3 reads CASSRTGPETQYF. The CDR3 nucleotides read TGTGCTAGCAGCCGGACAGGACCGGAGACCCAGTACTTC.

This chain uses TRBV5-1 with TRBJ2-1, with D possibly TRBD2 on 6 matching bases. V was shortened by 1 base and J by 6 bases, with 11 bases between the two germline ends. There are 14 residues in the CDR3. The germline V gene encodes CDR1 SGHRS and CDR2 YFSETQ. CDR3 region: CASSLTGVINEQFF. CDR3 DNA: TGCGCCAGCAGCTTGACGGGAGTTATCAATGAGCAGTTCTTC.

The chain couples TRBV10-3 to TRBJ2-7; D assignment may be TRBD1 or TRBD2 (8 bases each). The V gene's germline CDR1 is ENHRY and CDR2 SYGVKD. CDR3 length equals 19 residues. The chain's CDR3 is CANSAQGVRGSGSMYEQYF. As DNA, the CDR3 is TGTGCTAACTCAGCACAGGGGGTCCGCGGGAGCGGGAGTATGTACGAGCAGTACTTC.